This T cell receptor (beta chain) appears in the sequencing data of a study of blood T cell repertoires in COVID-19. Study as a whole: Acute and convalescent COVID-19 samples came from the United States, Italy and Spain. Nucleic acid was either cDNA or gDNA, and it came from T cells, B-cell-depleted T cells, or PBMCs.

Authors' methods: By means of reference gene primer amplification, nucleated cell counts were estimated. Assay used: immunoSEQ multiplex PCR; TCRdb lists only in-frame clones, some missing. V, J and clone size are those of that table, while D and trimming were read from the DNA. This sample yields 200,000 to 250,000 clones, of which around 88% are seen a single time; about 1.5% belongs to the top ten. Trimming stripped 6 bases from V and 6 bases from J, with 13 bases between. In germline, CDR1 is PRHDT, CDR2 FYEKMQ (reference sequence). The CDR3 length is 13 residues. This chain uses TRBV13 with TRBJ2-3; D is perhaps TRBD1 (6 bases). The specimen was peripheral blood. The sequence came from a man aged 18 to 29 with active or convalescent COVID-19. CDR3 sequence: CASRGGQIDTQYF. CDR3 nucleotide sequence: TGTGCCAGCAGAGGAGGACAGATTGATACGCAGTATTTT.